This T cell receptor (beta chain) was captured by sequencing in a study of response to subunit inactivated influenza vaccine. Study-level points and caveats: It was suggested by the authors that few new T cells are recruited by each seasonal influenza vaccination.

TCRdb called the RT-PCR reads again in MiXCR, with one record for every CDR3 protein. The sample lists 450,000 to 500,000 distinct CDR3 sequences; roughly 11% were seen once. CDR3 size: 14 residues. Trimming shortened V by 4 bases and J by 15 bases, and 22 bases separated the two germline ends. Germline values: CDR1 LGHNA, CDR2 YNFKEQ. This clonotype was counted ten times or more. The antigen is unknown. Sequences were derived from PBMCs from blood, sampled about 40 days after vaccination. The receptor was derived from a man aged 45-60 years who received an inactivated influenza vaccine. The chain joins TRBV4-2 to TRBJ2-1; a possible D gene is TRBD2 (5 bases). CDR3: CASSPLGDPLGRFF. As DNA, the CDR3 is TGTGCCAGCAGCCCCCTCGGGGATCCCCTCGGGCGGTTCTTC.